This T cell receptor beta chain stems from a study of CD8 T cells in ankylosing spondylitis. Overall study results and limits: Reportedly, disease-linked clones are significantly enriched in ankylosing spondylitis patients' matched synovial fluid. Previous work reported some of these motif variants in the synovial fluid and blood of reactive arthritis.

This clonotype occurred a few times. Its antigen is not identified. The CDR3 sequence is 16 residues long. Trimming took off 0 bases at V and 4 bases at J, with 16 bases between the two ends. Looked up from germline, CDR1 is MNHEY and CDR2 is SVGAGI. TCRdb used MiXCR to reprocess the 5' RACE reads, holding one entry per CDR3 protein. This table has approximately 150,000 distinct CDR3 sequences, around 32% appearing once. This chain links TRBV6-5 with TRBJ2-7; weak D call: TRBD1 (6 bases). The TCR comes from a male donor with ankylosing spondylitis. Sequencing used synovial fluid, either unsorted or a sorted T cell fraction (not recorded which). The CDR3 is CASSYSQYRVGYEQYF. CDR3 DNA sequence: TGTGCCAGCAGTTACTCACAGTACAGGGTGGGGTACGAGCAGTACTTC.